The 21 T cell receptor beta chains presented below share a single source sample, sequenced in a study of siplizumab effects on memory and regulatory T cells. TCRdb keeps only in-frame clones here, not all; method: immunoSEQ multiplex PCR. The sample shows about 94,000 clones, over 85% of them seen only once. Sample: non-Treg CD4+ T cells sorted from blood. These receptors all stem from a human donor in good health.

This chain uses TRBV28 with TRBJ1-2, with no clear D. Germline assignment: CDR1 MDHEN and CDR2 SYDVKM. Trimming pared 6 bases from V and 0 bases from J, leaving 14 bases between. This CDR3 has 15 amino acids. The CDR3 here is CASSPSPGTNYGYTF. DNA for the CDR3: TGTGCCAGCAGCCCCTCTCCGGGGACTAACTATGGCTACACCTTC.

The chain combines TRBV21-1 with TRBJ1-4. TRBV21-1 is annotated as a pseudogene. This CDR3 is built from 17 residues. As DNA, the CDR3 is TGTGCCAGCAGCAAAAAGCCTCAGAGCACAACTAATGAAAAACTGTTTTTT. Its protein is CASSKKPQSTTNEKLFF.

This rearrangement joins TRBV7-2 to TRBJ1-5; possibly TRBD1 for D (5 bases). Germline V gene lookup returns CDR1 SGHTA and CDR2 FQGNSA. The CDR3 is 12 amino acids. Trimming cost V 5 bases and J 11 bases, with 13 bases left between them. Written as DNA, the CDR3 is TGTGCCAGCAGCCGGGACTATTCCACCCAGCATTTT. Translating gives CASSRDYSTQHF.

The J gene is TRBJ2-1, the V gene TRBV4-1; D unresolved. The ends were cut back, 6 bases at V and 0 bases at J, with 12 bases in the middle. The CDR3 is 15 amino acids. CDR1 and CDR2 (germline): MGHRA, YSYEKL. The CDR3 DNA reads as TGCGCCAGCAGGCCACACTCTACCTCCTACAATGAGCAGTTCTTC. It yields the protein CASRPHSTSYNEQFF.

The chain is built from TRBV29-1 and TRBJ2-5; the D gene could be TRBD1 or TRBD2 (5 bases each). The V end was cut by 1 base, the J end by 7 bases, with 19 bases between. Germline V gene sequence: CDR1 SQVTM, CDR2 ANQGSEA. This CDR3 contains 15 residues. The CDR3 loop reads CSVEGLQVRDGTQYF. CDR3 nucleotide sequence: TGCAGCGTTGAAGGTCTACAGGTTCGGGACGGGACCCAGTACTTC. Filled out from reference TRBV29-1 and TRBJ2-5, the complete variable domain reads SAVISQKPSRDICQRGTSLTIQCQVDSQVTMMFWYRQQPGQSLTLIATANQGSEATYESGFVIDKFPISRPNLTFSTLTVSNMSPEDSSIYLCSVEGLQVRDGTQYFGPGTRLLVL.

The chain has TRBV5-1 and TRBJ1-2; D remains ambiguous. In germline, CDR1 is SGHRS, CDR2 YFSETQ. V was cut by 0 bases and J by 0 bases, with 9 bases left in between. CDR3 length: 15 amino acids. DNA for the CDR3: TGCGCCAGCAGCTTGGAGGCAGGAGCTAACTATGGCTACACCTTC. Encoded protein: CASSLEAGANYGYTF.

This chain joins TRBV10-2 and TRBJ1-1; 7 positions match TRBD1. CDR3 length: 12 amino acids. Trimming cost V 7 bases and J 5 bases; bases outside gene matches: 4. Germline-derived CDR1 and CDR2 are WSHSY and SAAADI. CDR3 DNA sequence: TGCGCCAGCATGACAGGGCCTACTGAAGCTTTCTTT. This translates into CASMTGPTEAFF.

The chain links TRBV27 to TRBJ1-5; D unresolved. Between the trimmed V and J ends, which lost 4 bases and 6 bases, there was a span of 10 bases. This CDR3 has 13 residues. Germline CDR1 reads MNHEY; CDR2 reads SMNVEV (reference sequence). The CDR3 sequence is CASSYTAAQPQHF. CDR3 DNA sequence: TGTGCCAGCAGTTATACTGCGGCTCAGCCCCAGCATTTT.

The rearrangement joins TRBV2 to TRBJ2-7; D is unresolved. The V gene lost 3 bases and the J gene lost 6 bases, with 3 bases spanning the gap. The germline V gene has CDR1 SNHLY and CDR2 FYNNEI. The CDR3 length is 10 residues. CDR3 in amino acids: CASSDGEQYF. CDR3 DNA: TGTGCCAGCAGTGACGGCGAGCAGTACTTC.

The chain carries TRBV29-1 and TRBJ2-7; 7 nucleotides align to TRBD1. The V gene end was trimmed by 5 bases and the J gene end by 4 bases; junction bases not matched to a gene: 5. CDR3 length equals 12 residues. Germline assignment: CDR1 SQVTM and CDR2 ANQGSEA. This CDR3 reads CSVRDSKYEQYF. The CDR3 DNA reads TGCAGCGTTCGGGACAGCAAGTACGAGCAGTACTTC.

This clone is a singleton in its sample. This sequence joins TRBV19 and TRBJ2-7, with TRBD2 matching 8 bases. With 4 bases clipped from V and 0 bases from J, the junction kept 8 bases outside the gene matches. The CDR3 spans 16 residues. CDR1 and CDR2 (germline): LNHDA, SQIVND (reference sequence). CDR3 sequence reads: CASSTRGTRSSYEQYF. DNA of the CDR3: TGTGCCAGTAGTACCCGTGGGACTAGAAGCTCCTACGAGCAGTACTTC.

V and J are TRBV11-2 and TRBJ2-1; D may be TRBD1 or TRBD2 (5 bases each). CDR1 SGHAT and CDR2 FQNNGV come from the germline V gene. This CDR3 is built from 15 residues. Between the trimmed V and J ends, which lost 5 bases and 0 bases, there was a span of 11 bases. CDR3 bases: TGTGCCAGCAGCCGTAGCGACAGCTCCTACAATGAGCAGTTCTTC. Translating gives CASSRSDSSYNEQFF.

This clone is a singleton in its sample. The chain joins TRBV12-2 to TRBJ1-6; the D call in the table, TRBD1, was not verified against the DNA. TRBV12-2 is a listed pseudogene. The CDR3 is 19 amino acids. The CDR3 reads CASRLARFPPSRKNSPLHF. The CDR3 DNA follows: TGTGCAAGTCGCTTAGCTAGATTTCCCCCCAGCAGGAAGAATTCACCCCTCCACTTT.

The CDR3 region is CASSLIGGSYEQYF. CDR3 nucleotide sequence: TGTGCCAGCAGCTTAATCGGCGGCTCCTACGAGCAGTACTTC. This rearrangement joins TRBV5-4 to TRBJ2-7; no definite D call. There are 14 residues in the CDR3. Looked up from germline, CDR1 is SGHNT and CDR2 is YYREEE (reference sequence). V lost 2 bases, J lost 0 bases, and 9 bases lay in between.

The chain recombines TRBV5-6 with TRBJ2-3; maybe TRBD2 (5 bases). This CDR3 contains 16 residues. Germline V gives CDR1 SGHDT, CDR2 YYEEEE. Trimming removed 4 bases at V and 1 base at J, with 16 bases between. CDR3 sequence reads: CASSVRGAGGTDTQYF. The CDR3, as DNA: TGTGCCAGCAGCGTACGGGGTGCCGGGGGCACAGATACGCAGTATTTT.

The V call is TRBV9, the J call TRBJ1-2; D possibly corresponds to TRBD1 (5 bases). Trimming left V 0 bases short and J 1 base short, with 13 bases between. The germline gives CDR1 SGDLS, CDR2 YYNGEE. CDR3 size: 16 residues. CDR3 sequence: CASSVDPGNINYGYTF. As DNA, the CDR3 is TGTGCCAGCAGCGTAGACCCAGGGAATATTAACTATGGCTACACCTTC. The full variable domain, in which reference TRBV9 and TRBJ1-2 provide the parts outside the CDR3, is DSGVTQTPKHLITATGQRVTLRCSPRSGDLSVYWYQQSLDQGLQFLIQYYNGEERAKGNILERFSAQQFPDLHSELNLSSLELGDSALYFCASSVDPGNINYGYTFGSGTRLTVV.

This chain uses TRBV18 with TRBJ2-3, with a tentative D call TRBD2 (5 bases). Germline V gene data show CDR1 as KGHSH and CDR2 as LQKENI. Trimming stripped 8 bases from V and 0 bases from J, with 9 bases between. This CDR3 region has 13 residues. In DNA form, the CDR3 reads TGTGCCAGCGGCCGCGGGAGCACAGATACGCAGTATTTT. Its protein product is CASGRGSTDTQYF.

The chain employs TRBV20-1 and TRBJ2-3; D ambiguous. The CDR3 has 11 residues. Trimming cost V 4 bases and J 5 bases, with 7 bases left between them. CDR1 and CDR2 from the germline V gene are DFQATT and SNEGSKA (reference sequence). The CDR3 DNA reads as TGCAGTGCTATGGCTAAAGATACGCAGTATTTT. As protein: CSAMAKDTQYF.

This clone is a singleton in its sample. This chain joins TRBV4-3 and TRBJ2-1; D gene uncertain. The CDR3 runs 16 residues. V gave up 1 base and J gave up 8 bases, with 18 bases separating them. Germline V gives CDR1 LGHNA, CDR2 YSLEER. This CDR3 reads CASSQGIGLSSHEQFF. CDR3 in DNA: TGCGCCAGCAGCCAAGGCATCGGGCTAAGCTCCCATGAGCAGTTCTTC.

For this clone: The junction shows a germline mismatch at one end, possibly a read error. The V gene is TRBV7-7, the J gene TRBJ2-3; D gene unclear. Germline loops: CDR1 SSHAT, CDR2 FNYEAQ (reference sequence). The CDR3 extends over 13 amino acids. As DNA, the CDR3 is TGTGCTAGCAGCCCTACTCGCACAGATACGCAGTATTTT. It yields the protein CASSPTRTDTQYF.

The V call is TRBV5-1, the J call TRBJ2-1; the D gene is possibly TRBD2 (6 bases). V was cut by 3 bases and J by 2 bases, with 15 bases left in between. The CDR3 covers 16 residues. Germline V gene sequence: CDR1 SGHRS, CDR2 YFSETQ. This CDR3 is CASSSSGVVTYNEQFF. The CDR3 DNA reads as TGCGCCAGCAGCTCCTCGGGGGTTGTAACCTACAATGAGCAGTTCTTC.